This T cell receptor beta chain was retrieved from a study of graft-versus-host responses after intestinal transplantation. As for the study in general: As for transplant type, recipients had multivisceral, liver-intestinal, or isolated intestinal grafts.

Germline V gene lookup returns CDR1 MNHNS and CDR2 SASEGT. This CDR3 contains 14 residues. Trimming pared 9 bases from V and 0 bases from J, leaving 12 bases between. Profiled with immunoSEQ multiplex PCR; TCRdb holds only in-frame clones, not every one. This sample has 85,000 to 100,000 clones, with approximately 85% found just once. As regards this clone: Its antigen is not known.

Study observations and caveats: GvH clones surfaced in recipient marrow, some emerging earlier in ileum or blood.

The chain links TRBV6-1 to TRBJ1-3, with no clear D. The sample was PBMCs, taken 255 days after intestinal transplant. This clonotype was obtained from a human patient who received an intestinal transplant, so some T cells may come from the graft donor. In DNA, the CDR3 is TGTGCCAGTAGGGTCGAGAACTCTGGAAACACCATATATTTT. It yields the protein CASRVENSGNTIYF.